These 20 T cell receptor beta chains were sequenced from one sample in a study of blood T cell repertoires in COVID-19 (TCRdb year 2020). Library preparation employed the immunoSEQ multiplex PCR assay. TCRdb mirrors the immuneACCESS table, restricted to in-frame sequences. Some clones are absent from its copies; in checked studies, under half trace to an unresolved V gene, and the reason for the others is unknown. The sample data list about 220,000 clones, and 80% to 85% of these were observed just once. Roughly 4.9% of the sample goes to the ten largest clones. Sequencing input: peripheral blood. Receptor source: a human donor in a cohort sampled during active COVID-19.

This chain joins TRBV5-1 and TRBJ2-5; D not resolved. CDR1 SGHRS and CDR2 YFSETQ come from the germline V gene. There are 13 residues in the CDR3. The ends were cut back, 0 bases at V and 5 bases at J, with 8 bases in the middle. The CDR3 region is CASSLAGRETQYF. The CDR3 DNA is TGCGCCAGCAGCTTGGCAGGAAGGGAGACCCAGTACTTC.

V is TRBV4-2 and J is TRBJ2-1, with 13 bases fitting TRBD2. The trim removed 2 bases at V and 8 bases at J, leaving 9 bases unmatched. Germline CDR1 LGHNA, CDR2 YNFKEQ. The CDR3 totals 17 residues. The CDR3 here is CASSQLGTSGNKDEQFF. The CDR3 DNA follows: TGTGCCAGCAGCCAACTTGGGACTAGCGGGAACAAGGATGAGCAGTTCTTC.

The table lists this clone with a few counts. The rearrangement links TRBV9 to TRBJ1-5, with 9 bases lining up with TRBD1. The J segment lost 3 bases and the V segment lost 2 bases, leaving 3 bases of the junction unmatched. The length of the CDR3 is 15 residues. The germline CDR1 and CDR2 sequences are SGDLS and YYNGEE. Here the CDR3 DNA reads TGTGCCAGCAGCGTCGGGACAGGGATCAATCAGCCCCAGCATTTT. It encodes CASSVGTGINQPQHF.

CDR3 amino acids: CASSPDRVPGGEQYF. CDR3 in DNA: TGTGCCAGCAGCCCTGACAGGGTGCCTGGAGGCGAGCAGTACTTC. The V and J genes are TRBV28 and TRBJ2-7; the match to TRBD1 covers 7 bases. Per germline, CDR1 MDHEN and CDR2 SYDVKM. J was trimmed by 6 bases and V by 6 bases; bases with no gene match: 14. This CDR3 region has 15 residues. The whole variable domain, filled in from reference TRBV28 and TRBJ2-7, reads DVKVTQSSRYLVKRTGEKVFLECVQDMDHENMFWYRQDPGLGLRLIYFSYDVKMKEKGDIPEGYSVSREKKERFSLILESASTNQTSMYLCASSPDRVPGGEQYFGPGTRLTVT.

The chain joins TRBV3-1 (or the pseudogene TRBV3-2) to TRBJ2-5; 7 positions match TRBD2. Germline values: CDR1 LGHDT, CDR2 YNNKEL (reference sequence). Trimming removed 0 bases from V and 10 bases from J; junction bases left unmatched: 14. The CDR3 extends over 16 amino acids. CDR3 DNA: TGTGCCAGCAGCCAAGACACAGGACACCGGGCGGGGGACCAGTACTTC. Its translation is CASSQDTGHRAGDQYF.

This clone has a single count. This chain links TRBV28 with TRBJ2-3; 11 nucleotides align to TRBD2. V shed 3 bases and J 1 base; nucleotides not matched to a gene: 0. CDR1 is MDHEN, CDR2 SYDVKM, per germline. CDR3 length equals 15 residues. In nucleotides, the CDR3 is TGTGCCAGCAGTTTGACTAGCGGGGGCACAGATACGCAGTATTTT. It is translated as CASSLTSGGTDTQYF. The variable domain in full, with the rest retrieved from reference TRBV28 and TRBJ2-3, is DVKVTQSSRYLVKRTGEKVFLECVQDMDHENMFWYRQDPGLGLRLIYFSYDVKMKEKGDIPEGYSVSREKKERFSLILESASTNQTSMYLCASSLTSGGTDTQYFGPGTRLTVL.

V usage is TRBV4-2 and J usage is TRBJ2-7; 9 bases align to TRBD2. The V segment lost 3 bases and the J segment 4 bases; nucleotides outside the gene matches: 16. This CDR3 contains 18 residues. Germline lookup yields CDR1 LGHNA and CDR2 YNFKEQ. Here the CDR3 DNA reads TGTGCCAGCAGCCAGGCTCGGGGCGGGAGGGATCTTCGTTACGAGCAGTACTTC. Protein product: CASSQARGGRDLRYEQYF.

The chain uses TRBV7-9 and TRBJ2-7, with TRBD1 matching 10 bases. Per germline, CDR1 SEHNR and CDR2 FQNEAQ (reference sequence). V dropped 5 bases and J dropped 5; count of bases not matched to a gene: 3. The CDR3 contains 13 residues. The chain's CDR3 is CASSGQGGHEQYF. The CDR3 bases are TGTGCCAGCAGCGGACAGGGGGGGCACGAGCAGTACTTC.

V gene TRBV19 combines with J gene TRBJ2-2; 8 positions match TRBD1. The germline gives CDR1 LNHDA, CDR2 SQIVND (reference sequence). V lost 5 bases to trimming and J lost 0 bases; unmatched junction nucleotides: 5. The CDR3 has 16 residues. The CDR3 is CASSVRQGTNTGELFF. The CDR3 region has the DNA TGTGCCAGTAGTGTCCGACAGGGGACGAACACCGGGGAGCTGTTTTTT.

The CDR3 coding sequence is TGTGCCAGCAGACCGGACAGTAACTATGGCTACACCTTC. Translation gives CASRPDSNYGYTF. This chain connects TRBV7-2 to TRBJ1-2; possible D gene TRBD1, 6 bases. CDR1 and CDR2 (germline): SGHTA, FQGNSA. The length of the CDR3 is 13 residues. The V end was cut by 6 bases, the J end by 1 base, with 9 bases between.

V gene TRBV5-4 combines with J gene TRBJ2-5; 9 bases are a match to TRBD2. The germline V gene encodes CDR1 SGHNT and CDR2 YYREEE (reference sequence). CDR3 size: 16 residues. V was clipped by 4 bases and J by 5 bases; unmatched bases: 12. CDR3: CASSPGGLAIIETQYF. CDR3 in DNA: TGTGCCAGCAGCCCGGGGGGACTAGCAATAATCGAGACCCAGTACTTC.

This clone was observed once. The CDR3 nucleotides are TGTGCCAGCAGTTATTCGGACTCAGTCACTGAAGCTTTCTTT. Encoded protein: CASSYSDSVTEAFF. The chain links TRBV6-5 to TRBJ1-1; D gene uncertain. Deletions cut 3 bases from V and 4 bases from J, with 12 bases between. The CDR3 runs to 14 residues. In germline, CDR1 is MNHEY, CDR2 SVGAGI.

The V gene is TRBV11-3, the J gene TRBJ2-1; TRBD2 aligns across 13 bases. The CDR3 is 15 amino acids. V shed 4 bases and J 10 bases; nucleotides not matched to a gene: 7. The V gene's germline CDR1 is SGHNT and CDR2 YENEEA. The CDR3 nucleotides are TGTGCCAGCAGCTCTACTAGCGGGAGGGCCGGGGAGCAGTTCTTC. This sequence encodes CASSSTSGRAGEQFF.

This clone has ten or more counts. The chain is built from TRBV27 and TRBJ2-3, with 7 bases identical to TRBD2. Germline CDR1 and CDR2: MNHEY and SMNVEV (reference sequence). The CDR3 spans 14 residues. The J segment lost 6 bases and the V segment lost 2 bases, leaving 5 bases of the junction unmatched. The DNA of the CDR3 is TGTGCCAGCAGTTTAAGTAGCGGGCACGATACGCAGTATTTT. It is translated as CASSLSSGHDTQYF.

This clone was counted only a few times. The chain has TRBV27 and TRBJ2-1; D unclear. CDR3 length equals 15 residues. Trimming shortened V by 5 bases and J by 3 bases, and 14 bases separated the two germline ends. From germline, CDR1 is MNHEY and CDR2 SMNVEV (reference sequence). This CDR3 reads CASSPTDPHYNEQFF. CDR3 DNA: TGTGCCAGCAGTCCCACAGACCCGCACTACAATGAGCAGTTCTTC.

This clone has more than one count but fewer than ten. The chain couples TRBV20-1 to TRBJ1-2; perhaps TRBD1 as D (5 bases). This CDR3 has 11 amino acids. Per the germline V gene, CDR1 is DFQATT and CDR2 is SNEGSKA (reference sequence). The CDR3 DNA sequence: TGCAGCACTGGGGGGAGCTATGGCTACACCTTC. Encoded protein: CSTGGSYGYTF.

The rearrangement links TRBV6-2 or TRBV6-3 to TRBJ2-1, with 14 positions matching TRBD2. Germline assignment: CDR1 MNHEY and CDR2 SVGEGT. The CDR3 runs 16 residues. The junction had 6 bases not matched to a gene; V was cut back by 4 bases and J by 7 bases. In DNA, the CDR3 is TGTGCCAGCAGTTCCTTTGGGACTAGCGGGAGTAATGAGCAGTTCTTC. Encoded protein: CASSSFGTSGSNEQFF.

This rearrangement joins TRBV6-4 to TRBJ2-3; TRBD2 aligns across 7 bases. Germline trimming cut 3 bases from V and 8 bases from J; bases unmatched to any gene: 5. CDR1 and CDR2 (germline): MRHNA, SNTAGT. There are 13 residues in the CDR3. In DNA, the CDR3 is TGTGCCAGCAGTGATCAGACTAGCTCTACGCAGTATTTT. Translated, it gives CASSDQTSSTQYF.

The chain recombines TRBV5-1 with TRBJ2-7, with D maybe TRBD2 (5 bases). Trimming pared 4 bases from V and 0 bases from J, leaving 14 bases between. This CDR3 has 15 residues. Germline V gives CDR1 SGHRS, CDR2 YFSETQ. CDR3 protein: CASSGRAASSYEQYF. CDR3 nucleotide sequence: TGCGCCAGCAGCGGGCGGGCGGCGAGCTCCTACGAGCAGTACTTC.

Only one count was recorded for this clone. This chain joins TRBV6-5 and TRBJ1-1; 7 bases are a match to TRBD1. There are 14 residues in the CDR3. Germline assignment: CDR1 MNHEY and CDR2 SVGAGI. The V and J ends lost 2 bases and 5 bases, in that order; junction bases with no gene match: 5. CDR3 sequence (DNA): TGTGCCAGCAGTTACAGGGGGCAGGGGACTGAAGCTTTCTTT. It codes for CASSYRGQGTEAFF.